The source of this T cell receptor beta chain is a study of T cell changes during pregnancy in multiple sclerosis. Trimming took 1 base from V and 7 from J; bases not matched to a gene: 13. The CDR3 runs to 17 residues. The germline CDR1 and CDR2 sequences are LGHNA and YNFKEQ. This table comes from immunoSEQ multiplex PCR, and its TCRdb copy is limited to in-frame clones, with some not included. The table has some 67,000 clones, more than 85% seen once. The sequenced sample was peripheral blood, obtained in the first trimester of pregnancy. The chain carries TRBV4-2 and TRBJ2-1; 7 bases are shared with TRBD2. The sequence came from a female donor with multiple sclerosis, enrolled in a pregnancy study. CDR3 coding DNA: TGTGCCAGCAGCCAAGCGGGTCGGGAGGCGGGAAGGAATGAGCAGTTCTTC. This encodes CASSQAGREAGRNEQFF.